This T cell receptor beta chain emerged from a study of human T cells and chemical hapten exposure. Across the whole study: DPC at 0.01% went onto the upper back in patch tests, read at 6 days.

TCRdb fed the RACE reads into MiXCR, producing one record per CDR3 protein. The sample consists of roughly 54,000 distinct CDR3 sequences, 9.9% of them appearing once. Germline-derived CDR1 and CDR2 are SQVTM and ANQGSEA. The CDR3 length is 13 residues. V lost 7 bases and J 1 base, leaving 12 bases between the germline ends. Time point of the sample: patch test 2, 6 weeks after DPC sensitization. Described treatment: therapeutic diphenylcyclopropenone sensitization with weekly scalp DPC. The donor pool consisted of alopecia patients aged 18 to 70 years, considered suitable for DPC. This clonotype was observed at least ten times.

The rearrangement uses TRBV29-1 and TRBJ2-3; perhaps TRBD2 as D (6 bases). This TCR derives from a woman aged 45-60 years with alopecia areata. Some clones in this sample may be carry-over from other donors' samples. The source material was whole blood, sampled in connection with sensitization to the hapten diphenylcyclopropenone (DPC). CDR3 sequence reads: CSAGTQGTDTQYF. The CDR3, as DNA: TGCAGCGCCGGGACTCAAGGCACAGATACGCAGTATTTT.